Listed here are 4 T cell receptor beta chains from one sample, sequenced in a study of blood T cell repertoires in COVID-19. This table comes from immunoSEQ multiplex PCR, and its TCRdb copy is limited to in-frame clones, with some not included. The table lists about 45,000 clones, approximately 80% of them singletons. The sample taken for sequencing was peripheral blood. The receptor source for this set is a man in his 70s with acute or convalescent COVID-19.

The chain has TRBV7-3 and TRBJ2-7, with 7 nucleotides matching TRBD1. The germline V gene has CDR1 SGHTA and CDR2 FQGTGA. This CDR3 contains 13 residues. J was trimmed by 4 bases and V by 2 bases; bases with no gene match: 2. CDR3 DNA: TGTGCCAGCAGCTTAGGGACAGAATACGAGCAGTACTTC. Protein sequence: CASSLGTEYEQYF.

The chain recombines TRBV3-1 (or the pseudogene TRBV3-2) with TRBJ2-5, with TRBD1 matching over 8 bases. J gave up 4 bases and V 1 base, and 5 bases lay outside the gene matches. This CDR3 spans 15 amino acids. The germline V gene has CDR1 LGHDT and CDR2 YNNKEL (reference sequence). CDR3: CASSQVQGARETQYF. DNA for the CDR3: TGTGCCAGCAGCCAAGTCCAGGGGGCGCGAGAGACCCAGTACTTC.

The chain employs TRBV6-2 or TRBV6-3 and TRBJ2-5; a possible D gene is TRBD2 (7 bases). Germline V gene data show CDR1 as MNHEY and CDR2 as SVGEGT. Between the trimmed V and J ends, which lost 5 bases and 2 bases, there was a span of 18 bases. CDR3 length: 16 residues. As DNA, the CDR3 is TGTGCCAGCAGTAAACCCCCTGGGGGGGCACAAGAGACCCAGTACTTC. This translates into CASSKPPGGAQETQYF.

The chain couples TRBV18 to TRBJ2-1, with D perhaps matching TRBD2 (5 bases). The CDR3 extends over 13 amino acids. V was pared by 3 bases and J by 9 bases, with 12 bases between. Germline CDR1 and CDR2: KGHSH and LQKENI. Written as DNA, the CDR3 is TGTGCCAGCTCACCGCTAACGGCGGGTGAGCAGTTCTTC. Translating it yields CASSPLTAGEQFF.